The sequence of this TCR beta chain was determined in a study of cytomegalovirus exposure and HLA in healthy donors. Study-wide results and limits: Trimming of TCR beta V- and J-genes showed a link, identified in a later analysis, to a missense DCLRE1C variant.

Primers for the PCR totalled 60 Vbeta and 13 Jbeta. Some clones are missing from TCRdb's copy, which holds only in-frame ones; the method was immunoSEQ multiplex PCR. The top ten clones hold approximately 11% of a sample with approximately 100,000 clones, approximately 70% of them seen once. As for this clone: Its matching antigen is unknown.

The sequenced sample consisted of PBMCs. This sequence originates from a man aged 40-49 years in good health and CMV-seropositive.

CDR3 nucleotides: TGCAGCGCCCTCGCCGGACGGGGGATTTTAGGGGGCTACACCTTC. Protein: CSALAGRGILGGYTF. The chain joins TRBV29-1 to TRBJ1-2; D might be TRBD1 (5 bases). With 7 bases removed from V and 8 bases from J, the gap between germline ends came to 26 bases. This CDR3 region has 15 residues. Germline V lookup: CDR1 SQVTM, CDR2 ANQGSEA. The whole variable domain, remainder taken from reference TRBV29-1 and TRBJ1-2, is SAVISQKPSRDICQRGTSLTIQCQVDSQVTMMFWYRQQPGQSLTLIATANQGSEATYESGFVIDKFPISRPNLTFSTLTVSNMSPEDSSIYLCSALAGRGILGGYTFGSGTRLTVV.